Below are 22 T cell receptor beta chains sequenced from a single sample in a study of blood T cell repertoires in COVID-19. Profiled with immunoSEQ multiplex PCR; TCRdb holds only in-frame clones, not every one. Counted here are a few hundred thousand clones, 85% to 90% occurring once; the ten biggest clones make up 1.5% to 2%. The source material was PBMCs or T cells enriched from blood (not recorded which). These receptors were taken from a woman under 40 who had recovered from COVID-19.

J is TRBJ1-6 and V is TRBV10-2; 8 bases fit TRBD1. V was pared by 6 bases and J by 6 bases, with 7 bases of the junction left unmatched. The CDR3 is made up of 15 amino acids. CDR1 and CDR2 from the germline V gene are WSHSY and SAAADI. CDR3 in amino acids: CASRTGVSGNSPLHF. The CDR3 coding sequence is TGCGCCAGCAGGACAGGGGTATCTGGTAATTCACCCCTCCACTTT.

The chain recombines TRBV7-3 with TRBJ1-1; D gene uncertain. With 2 bases removed from V and 0 bases from J, the gap between germline ends came to 13 bases. There are 16 residues in the CDR3. Germline assignment: CDR1 SGHTA and CDR2 FQGTGA. The chain's CDR3 is CASSLESGRMNTEAFF. The CDR3 DNA is TGTGCCAGCAGCTTAGAGAGCGGACGCATGAACACTGAAGCTTTCTTT.

This clone was picked up one time. The V call is TRBV6-5, the J call TRBJ2-2, with 7 nucleotides matching TRBD2. Germline trimming cut 0 bases from V and 13 bases from J; bases unmatched to any gene: 11. Germline loops: CDR1 MNHEY, CDR2 SVGAGI. The CDR3 sequence is 15 residues long. In DNA form, the CDR3 reads TGTGCCAGCAGTTACTCTCCCCTAGGTCGGGAGGTGCTGTTTTTT. Its translation is CASSYSPLGREVLFF.

The chain has TRBV29-1 and TRBJ2-2, with D perhaps matching TRBD1 or TRBD2 (5 bases each). CDR3 length equals 16 residues. Trimming shortened V by 7 bases and J by 0 bases, and 18 bases separated the two germline ends. The V gene's germline CDR1 is SQVTM and CDR2 ANQGSEA. CDR3 bases: TGCAGCGCGGGACGGTTAGGAGATTCGAACACCGGGGAGCTGTTTTTT. Its protein product is CSAGRLGDSNTGELFF.

This chain joins TRBV28 and TRBJ2-1, with D possibly matching TRBD2 (7 bases). The length of the CDR3 is 16 residues. V lost 0 bases to trimming and J lost 7 bases, with 16 bases between them. Germline assignment: CDR1 MDHEN and CDR2 SYDVKM. DNA of the CDR3: TGTGCCAGCAGTTTATGGGGGGGGCAGGGCATAAATGAGCAGTTCTTC. Translation gives CASSLWGGQGINEQFF. Combining the CDR3 with reference TRBV28 and TRBJ2-1 gives the whole variable domain DVKVTQSSRYLVKRTGEKVFLECVQDMDHENMFWYRQDPGLGLRLIYFSYDVKMKEKGDIPEGYSVSREKKERFSLILESASTNQTSMYLCASSLWGGQGINEQFFGPGTRLTVL.

The chain joins TRBV9 to TRBJ2-3; 11 nucleotides match TRBD2. This CDR3 contains 17 residues. The germline V gene has CDR1 SGDLS and CDR2 YYNGEE. Germline trimming cut 3 bases from V and 6 bases from J; bases unmatched to any gene: 12. In DNA, the CDR3 is TGTGCCAGCAGCGGACTTAGCGGGAGGGCTCCTGGGGATACGCAGTATTTT. Protein: CASSGLSGRAPGDTQYF. Supplemented by reference TRBV9 and TRBJ2-3, the full variable domain reads DSGVTQTPKHLITATGQRVTLRCSPRSGDLSVYWYQQSLDQGLQFLIQYYNGEERAKGNILERFSAQQFPDLHSELNLSSLELGDSALYFCASSGLSGRAPGDTQYFGPGTRLTVL.

V is TRBV7-2 and J is TRBJ1-3; 8 bases agree with TRBD1. Germline CDR1 is SGHTA and CDR2 is FQGNSA. J gave up 5 bases and V 5 bases, and 11 bases lay outside the gene matches. The CDR3 is 16 amino acids. The CDR3 loop is CASSAQGARVRNTIYF. The DNA of the CDR3 is TGTGCCAGCAGCGCCCAGGGGGCGCGGGTGAGAAACACCATATATTTT. The full variable domain, rest sourced from reference TRBV7-2 and TRBJ1-3, is GAGVSQSPSNKVTEKGKDVELRCDPISGHTALYWYRQSLGQGLEFLIYFQGNSAPDKSGLPSDRFSAERTGGSVSTLTIQRTQQEDSAVYLCASSAQGARVRNTIYFGEGSWLTVV.

The chain carries TRBV6-6 and TRBJ2-2; D is unclear. Germline lookup yields CDR1 MNHNY and CDR2 SVGAGI (reference sequence). The ends were cut back, 8 bases at V and 7 bases at J, with 14 bases in the middle. CDR3 length: 13 residues. CDR3: CASWLVPHGELFF. The CDR3 bases are TGTGCCAGCTGGCTAGTTCCCCACGGGGAGCTGTTTTTT.

The J gene is TRBJ1-6, the V gene TRBV7-8, with 12 bases lining up with TRBD1. V dropped 5 bases and J dropped 6; count of bases not matched to a gene: 11. The CDR3 has 18 residues. The germline gives CDR1 SGHVS, CDR2 FQNEAQ. The CDR3 region has the DNA TGTGCCAGCAGCGCCCGGGACAGGGGGCTCTATCGTAATTCACCCCTCCACTTT. Its protein product is CASSARDRGLYRNSPLHF.

V and J are TRBV5-1 and TRBJ2-7, with 9 bases fitting TRBD1. V lost 4 bases, J lost 3 bases, and 8 bases stayed unmatched. Germline CDR1 is SGHRS and CDR2 is YFSETQ. This CDR3 comprises 15 residues. CDR3: CASSLQGAKNYEQYF. In DNA, the CDR3 is TGCGCCAGCAGCCTACAGGGGGCAAAAAACTACGAGCAGTACTTC.

J is TRBJ2-7 and V is TRBV4-3; no clear D. V gave up 0 bases and J gave up 1 base, with 7 bases separating them. The CDR3 sequence is 14 residues long. CDR1 and CDR2 from the germline V gene are LGHNA and YSLEER. The CDR3 here is CASSQDRWSYEQYF. The CDR3 DNA reads as TGCGCCAGCAGCCAAGACAGGTGGTCCTACGAGCAGTACTTC.

The CDR3: CASSRGLAGMGEQFF. The CDR3 DNA reads as TGTGCCAGCAGCCGGGGACTAGCGGGGATGGGTGAGCAGTTCTTC. The rearrangement links TRBV5-5 to TRBJ2-1; the match to TRBD2 covers 13 bases. The ends lost 4 bases at V and 9 bases at J; junction bases unmatched: 7. Germline V gene sequence: CDR1 SGHKS, CDR2 YYEKEE (reference sequence). The CDR3 loop spans 15 amino acids.

The genes are TRBV6-2 or TRBV6-3 and TRBJ2-3, with D perhaps matching TRBD1 (5 bases). The V end lost 0 bases, the J end lost 4 bases, and 14 bases lay between the germline ends. The CDR3 has 16 amino acids. Germline assignment: CDR1 MNHEY and CDR2 SVGEGT. DNA of the CDR3: TGTGCCAGCAGTTACTCGACAGAACCGTGGGCAGATACGCAGTATTTT. Its protein is CASSYSTEPWADTQYF.

The chain recombines TRBV7-9 with TRBJ2-5, with 10 bases that match TRBD2. CDR3 length: 15 amino acids. Germline lookup yields CDR1 SEHNR and CDR2 FQNEAQ (reference sequence). V shed 1 base, J shed 8 bases, and the junction held 7 bases outside the gene matches. The CDR3 region is CASSLVGTSVATQYF. As DNA, the CDR3 is TGTGCCAGCAGCTTAGTTGGGACTAGCGTCGCAACCCAGTACTTC.

V is TRBV5-1 and J is TRBJ2-7; 10 nucleotides match TRBD1. The CDR3 has 17 amino acids. CDR1 is SGHRS, CDR2 YFSETQ, per germline. The ends lost 1 base at V and 6 bases at J; junction bases unmatched: 13. CDR3 DNA: TGCGCCAGCAGCTTGAGGGGGACAGGGGCGATCAGTAGCGAGCAGTACTTC. Translated: CASSLRGTGAISSEQYF. The full variable domain, its missing parts supplied by reference TRBV5-1 and TRBJ2-7, is KAGVTQTPRYLIKTRGQQVTLSCSPISGHRSVSWYQQTPGQGLQFLFEYFSETQRNKGNFPGRFSGRQFSNSRSEMNVSTLELGDSALYLCASSLRGTGAISSEQYFGPGTRLTVT.

The rearrangement uses TRBV5-8 and TRBJ1-2; TRBD1 agrees at 7 bases. Trimming took 5 bases from V and 4 from J; bases not matched to a gene: 8. CDR3 size: 14 residues. CDR1 is SGHTS, CDR2 YDEGEE, per germline. The CDR3 here is CASRATGALYGYTF. Written as DNA, the CDR3 is TGTGCCAGCAGGGCTACAGGGGCGCTCTATGGCTACACCTTC.

This clone has only one observation. V is TRBV4-1 and J is TRBJ2-2; TRBD1 matches at 10 bases. The CDR3 extends over 16 amino acids. J lost 2 bases, V lost 0 bases, and 0 bases had no gene match. Germline CDR1 reads MGHRA; CDR2 reads YSYEKL. CDR3 DNA sequence: TGCGCCAGCAGCCAAGAGACAGGGGGCAACACCGGGGAGCTGTTTTTT. Translated, it gives CASSQETGGNTGELFF.

J is TRBJ1-2 and V is TRBV15, with a tentative D call TRBD1 (5 bases). CDR3 length: 14 residues. The V gene lost 1 base and the J gene lost 3 bases, with 9 bases spanning the gap. From germline, CDR1 is LNHNV and CDR2 YYDKDF (reference sequence). CDR3 sequence: CATSRVGRDYGYTF. CDR3 in DNA: TGTGCCACCAGCAGAGTGGGCAGGGACTATGGCTACACCTTC. The full variable domain, completed using reference TRBV15 and TRBJ1-2, is DAMVIQNPRYQVTQFGKPVTLSCSQTLNHNVMYWYQQKSSQAPKLLFHYYDKDFNNEADTPDNFQSRRPNTSFCFLDIRSPGLGDTAMYLCATSRVGRDYGYTFGSGTRLTVV.

The rearrangement uses TRBV28 and TRBJ2-1; TRBD2 agrees at 10 bases. The germline CDR1 and CDR2 sequences are MDHEN and SYDVKM. The trim removed 6 bases at V and 8 bases at J, leaving 19 bases unmatched. The CDR3 is 18 residues long. The CDR3 bases are TGTGCCAGCAGCGACGCCCGCAGTTTGAGCGGGAGGGTCCATGAGCAGTTCTTC. Its translation: CASSDARSLSGRVHEQFF.

The rearrangement joins TRBV2 to TRBJ2-3, with 8 bases aligning to TRBD2. V lost 5 bases and J lost 5; bases outside the gene matches: 6. The CDR3 spans 14 residues. The germline V gene encodes CDR1 SNHLY and CDR2 FYNNEI. Here the CDR3 reads CASSKTSEKDTQYF. The DNA for the CDR3 is TGTGCCAGCAGTAAGACTAGCGAGAAAGATACGCAGTATTTT. The full variable domain, with the rest looked up from reference TRBV2 and TRBJ2-3, is EPEVTQTPSHQVTQMGQEVILRCVPISNHLYFYWYRQILGQKVEFLVSFYNNEISEKSEIFDDQFSVERPDGSNFTLKIRSTKLEDSAMYFCASSKTSEKDTQYFGPGTRLTVL.

This sequence joins TRBV19 and TRBJ1-5; D may be TRBD1 (5 bases). CDR1 is LNHDA and CDR2 is SQIVND in the germline V gene (reference sequence). This CDR3 has 14 residues. With 7 bases removed from V and 4 bases from J, the gap between germline ends came to 14 bases. CDR3 bases: TGTGCCAGTAATCCTCAGCAGGGAAATCAGCCCCAGCATTTT. Its protein is CASNPQQGNQPQHF.

V usage is TRBV12-5 and J usage is TRBJ1-5; the D gene is possibly TRBD1 (5 bases). This CDR3 region has 13 residues. With 1 base removed from V and 6 bases from J, the gap between germline ends came to 7 bases. From germline, CDR1 is LGHNT and CDR2 FRNRAP. CDR3 coding DNA: TGTGCTAGTGGTTTGGAGGGGTTTCAGCCCCAGCATTTT. It codes for CASGLEGFQPQHF.